This T cell receptor (beta chain) was captured in a study of blood T cells in healthy people across ages. Regarding the study as a whole: Greater diversity and more naive CD4+ cells were seen in long-lived donors than in aged donors. Roughly linearly, TCR beta diversity per million T cells fell as age increased.

For this clonotype: Its antigen is as yet unknown.

Germline values: CDR1 SGHRS, CDR2 YFSETQ. The CDR3 contains 19 residues. V lost 0 bases and J lost 0; bases outside the gene matches: 8. Primers used in a second PCR of roughly 6 to 12 cycles were a sample-barcoded 5' primer and a J-beta primer mix. Each cDNA molecule was tagged by a template-switch adaptor that had 12 random nucleotides. Every sample returned 2.5 million or more CDR3-containing paired-end reads. MiXCR was run by TCRdb on the 5' RACE reads, yielding one entry per CDR3 protein. Counted here are 800,000 to 950,000 distinct CDR3 sequences, approximately 35% occurring once; the ten biggest clones make up 10% to 15%.

The source of this sequence is a man between 18 and 35 years old in good health. V gene TRBV5-1 combines with J gene TRBJ2-6, with 8 bases lining up with TRBD1. Sequenced sample: blood. The CDR3 nucleotides read TGCGCCAGCAGCTTGGAATCCGGGACAGGAGTCTCTGGGGCCAACGTCCTGACTTTC. This sequence encodes CASSLESGTGVSGANVLTF.